Shown below are 14 T cell receptor beta chains from a single sample sequenced in a study of T cells of healthy individuals. Via MiXCR, TCRdb re-called the 5' RACE reads, giving one row per CDR3 protein. The top ten clones hold 6.2% of a sample with around 100,000 distinct CDR3 sequences, approximately 16% of them seen once. The source is a human donor in good health.

This clonotype was counted between two and nine times. The chain couples TRBV28 to TRBJ2-3, with 7 nucleotides matching TRBD2. The germline gives CDR1 MDHEN, CDR2 SYDVKM. V was pared by 2 bases and J by 2 bases, with 4 bases of the junction left unmatched. The CDR3 is 15 amino acids. CDR3 sequence: CASSLEREDTDTQYF. CDR3 nucleotide sequence: TGTGCCAGCAGTTTAGAGCGGGAAGACACAGATACGCAGTATTTT.

This clonotype showed up many times. The V call is TRBV27, the J call TRBJ2-7, with 8 bases identical to TRBD2. The CDR3 sequence is 15 residues long. Germline assignment: CDR1 MNHEY and CDR2 SMNVEV (reference sequence). V was pared by 6 bases and J by 4 bases, with 11 bases of the junction left unmatched. The CDR3 nucleotides are TGTGCCAGCAGACCCGTTCTTAGCGGGACGTACGAGCAGTACTTC. Translated: CASRPVLSGTYEQYF.

Ten or more counts support this clonotype. This chain links TRBV7-9 with TRBJ2-7; TRBD1 might be the D (6 bases). This CDR3 is 13 amino acids long. Germline-derived CDR1 and CDR2 are SEHNR and FQNEAQ (reference sequence). The V and J ends lost 5 bases and 6 bases respectively, with 14 bases between them. In nucleotides, the CDR3 is TGTGCCAGCAGCCCCCGAGGGGGTACCGAGCAGTACTTC. Translation gives CASSPRGGTEQYF.

This clonotype was seen ten or more times. V is TRBV4-1 and J is TRBJ2-1, with D perhaps matching TRBD2 (6 bases). Between the trimmed V and J ends, which lost 1 base and 2 bases, there was a span of 12 bases. This CDR3 comprises 16 residues. Germline V gene sequence: CDR1 MGHRA, CDR2 YSYEKL. CDR3 sequence (DNA): TGCGCCAGCAGCCAAGGGTCAGGGAGGACCTACAATGAGCAGTTCTTC. Translating it yields CASSQGSGRTYNEQFF.

The chain links TRBV28 to TRBJ2-7; D ambiguous. V was pared by 6 bases and J by 2 bases, with 14 bases between. The V gene's germline CDR1 is MDHEN and CDR2 SYDVKM. The CDR3 loop spans 14 amino acids. In DNA, the CDR3 is TGTGCCAGCAGCGGATGGGGTGGGGCCTACGAGCAGTACTTC. This encodes CASSGWGGAYEQYF.

The chain carries TRBV4-1 and TRBJ2-1, with a tentative D call TRBD2 (5 bases). The germline gives CDR1 MGHRA, CDR2 YSYEKL. The CDR3 runs to 18 residues. The ends were cut back, 1 base at V and 0 bases at J, with 16 bases in the middle. CDR3 in DNA: TGCGCCAGCAGCCAAGCTCGAGGGTTAGTGTCCTCCTACAATGAGCAGTTCTTC. It codes for CASSQARGLVSSYNEQFF.

Ten or more counts support this clonotype. The chain has TRBV11-3 and TRBJ2-2; D is perhaps TRBD1 (6 bases). The CDR3 extends over 14 amino acids. The V and J ends lost 6 bases and 8 bases respectively, with 16 bases between them. Per germline, CDR1 SGHNT and CDR2 YENEEA. This CDR3 is CASRQDSSRGELFF. The CDR3 DNA follows: TGTGCCAGCAGACAGGACAGCTCGAGGGGGGAGCTGTTTTTT.

This clonotype was seen repeatedly, ten times or more. This chain joins TRBV4-1 and TRBJ1-2, with 7 bases fitting TRBD1. Germline V lookup: CDR1 MGHRA, CDR2 YSYEKL. The CDR3 is 16 residues long. The J segment lost 4 bases and the V segment lost 4 bases, leaving 12 bases of the junction unmatched. The CDR3 sequence is CASSLTGTALPYGYTF. CDR3 in DNA: TGCGCCAGCAGCCTTACCGGGACAGCCTTACCCTATGGCTACACCTTC.

This chain connects TRBV12-3 or TRBV12-4 to TRBJ2-3, with TRBD2 matching over 12 bases. This CDR3 spans 15 amino acids. J was trimmed by 7 bases and V by 6 bases; bases with no gene match: 8. The CDR3, as DNA: TGTGCCAGCAGCATGACTAGCGGGGGACGAAATACGCAGTATTTT. The encoded protein is CASSMTSGGRNTQYF.

This chain links TRBV10-3 with TRBJ2-5; D unresolved. Germline V lookup: CDR1 ENHRY, CDR2 SYGVKD. The CDR3 is 14 residues long. V was clipped by 3 bases and J by 1 base, with 9 bases between them. As DNA, the CDR3 is TGTGCCATCAGTGAACGTGACACCCAAGAGACCCAGTACTTC. Its translation: CAISERDTQETQYF.

This clonotype has more than one count but fewer than ten. The J gene is TRBJ1-1, the V gene TRBV30; TRBD1 agrees at 9 bases. The CDR3 totals 13 residues. Losses at the gene ends were 1 base for V and 11 bases for J; bases not matched to a gene: 8. CDR1 and CDR2 (germline): GTSNPN, SVGIG (reference sequence). The CDR3 DNA reads TGTGCCTGGAGTGGGGACAGGGCCCCTGGGGCTTTCTTT. Protein: CAWSGDRAPGAFF.

A few counts support this clonotype. The chain has TRBV12-3 or TRBV12-4 and TRBJ2-6; tentatively, D is TRBD1 (5 bases). The CDR3 spans 17 residues. The V end lost 3 bases, the J end lost 3 bases, and 15 bases lay between the germline ends. CDR3 sequence reads: CASSFRQGNIGANVLTF. In DNA form, the CDR3 reads TGTGCCAGCAGTTTTCGCCAGGGTAATATTGGGGCCAACGTCCTGACTTTC.

This clonotype was seen a few times. The chain uses TRBV19 and TRBJ2-5, with TRBD1 matching 7 bases. This CDR3 is 13 amino acids long. Per germline, CDR1 LNHDA and CDR2 SQIVND (reference sequence). Trimming at V came to 5 bases and at J to 5 bases, leaving 5 bases not matched to a gene. The CDR3 DNA reads TGTGCCAGTAGTGACAGGGTGGGGGAGACCCAGTACTTC. It encodes CASSDRVGETQYF.

This clonotype was counted only a few times. The chain is built from TRBV6-1 and TRBJ1-5; weak D call: TRBD1 (5 bases). The CDR3 runs to 14 residues. Trimming took 3 bases from V and 5 from J, leaving 11 bases between them. CDR1 is MNHNS, CDR2 SASEGT, per germline. CDR3 protein: CASSDEGTDQPQHF. The CDR3 bases are TGTGCCAGCAGTGACGAGGGGACGGATCAGCCCCAGCATTTT.